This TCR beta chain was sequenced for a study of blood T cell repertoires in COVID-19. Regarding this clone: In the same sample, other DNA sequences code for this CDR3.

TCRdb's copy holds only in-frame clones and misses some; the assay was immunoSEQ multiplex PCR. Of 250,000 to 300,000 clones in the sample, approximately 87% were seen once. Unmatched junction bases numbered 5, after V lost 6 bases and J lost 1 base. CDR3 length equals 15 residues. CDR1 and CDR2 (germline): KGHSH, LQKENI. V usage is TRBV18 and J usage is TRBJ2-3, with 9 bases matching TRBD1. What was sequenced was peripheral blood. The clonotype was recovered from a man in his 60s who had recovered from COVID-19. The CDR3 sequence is CASSLGQGGTDTQYF. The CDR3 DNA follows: TGTGCCAGCTCGCTGGGACAGGGTGGCACAGATACGCAGTATTTT.